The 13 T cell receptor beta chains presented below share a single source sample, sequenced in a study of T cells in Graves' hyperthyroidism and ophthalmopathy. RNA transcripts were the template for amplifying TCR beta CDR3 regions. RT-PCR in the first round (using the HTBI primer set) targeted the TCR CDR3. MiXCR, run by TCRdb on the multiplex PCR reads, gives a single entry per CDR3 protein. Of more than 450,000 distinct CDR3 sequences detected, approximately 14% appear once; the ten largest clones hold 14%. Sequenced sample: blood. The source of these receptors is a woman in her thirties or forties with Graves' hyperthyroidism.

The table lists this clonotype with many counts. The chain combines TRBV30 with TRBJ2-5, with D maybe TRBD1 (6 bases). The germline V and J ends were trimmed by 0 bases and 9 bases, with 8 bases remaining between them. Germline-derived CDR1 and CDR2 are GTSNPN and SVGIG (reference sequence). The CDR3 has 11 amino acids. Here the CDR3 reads CAWSVWGPQYF. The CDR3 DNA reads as TGTGCCTGGAGTGTCTGGGGGCCCCAGTACTTC.

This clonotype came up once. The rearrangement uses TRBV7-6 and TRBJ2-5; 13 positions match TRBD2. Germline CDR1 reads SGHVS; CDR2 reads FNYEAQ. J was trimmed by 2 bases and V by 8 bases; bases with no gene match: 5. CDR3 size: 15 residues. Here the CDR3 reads CASRWGLAGQETQYF. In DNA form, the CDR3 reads TGTGCCAGCCGGTGGGGACTAGCGGGACAAGAGACCCAGTACTTC.

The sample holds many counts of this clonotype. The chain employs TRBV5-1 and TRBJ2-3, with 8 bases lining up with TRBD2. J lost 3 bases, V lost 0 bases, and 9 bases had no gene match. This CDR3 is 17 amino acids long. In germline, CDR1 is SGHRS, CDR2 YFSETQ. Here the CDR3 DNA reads TGCGCCAGCAGCTTGGACTCGGGACTAGGGAGGACAGATACGCAGTATTTT. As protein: CASSLDSGLGRTDTQYF. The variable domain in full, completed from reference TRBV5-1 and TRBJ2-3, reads KAGVTQTPRYLIKTRGQQVTLSCSPISGHRSVSWYQQTPGQGLQFLFEYFSETQRNKGNFPGRFSGRQFSNSRSEMNVSTLELGDSALYLCASSLDSGLGRTDTQYFGPGTRLTVL.

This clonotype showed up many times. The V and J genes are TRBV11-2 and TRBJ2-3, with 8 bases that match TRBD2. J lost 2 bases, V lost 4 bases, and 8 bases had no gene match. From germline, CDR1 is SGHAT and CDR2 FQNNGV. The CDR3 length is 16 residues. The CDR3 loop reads CASSSRTSSFTDTQYF. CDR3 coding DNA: TGTGCCAGCAGCTCTCGGACTAGCAGCTTCACAGATACGCAGTATTTT.

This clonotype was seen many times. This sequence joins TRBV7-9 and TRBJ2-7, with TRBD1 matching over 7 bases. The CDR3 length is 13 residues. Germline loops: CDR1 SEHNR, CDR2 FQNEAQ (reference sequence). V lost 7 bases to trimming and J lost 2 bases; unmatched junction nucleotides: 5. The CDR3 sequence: CASTPGTAYEQYF. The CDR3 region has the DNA TGTGCCAGCACCCCGGGGACAGCCTACGAGCAGTACTTC. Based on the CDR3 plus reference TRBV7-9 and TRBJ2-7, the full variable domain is DTGVSQNPRHKITKRGQNVTFRCDPISEHNRLYWYRQTLGQGPEFLTYFQNEAQLEKSRLLSDRFSAERPKGSFSTLEIQRTEQGDSAMYLCASTPGTAYEQYFGPGTRLTVT.

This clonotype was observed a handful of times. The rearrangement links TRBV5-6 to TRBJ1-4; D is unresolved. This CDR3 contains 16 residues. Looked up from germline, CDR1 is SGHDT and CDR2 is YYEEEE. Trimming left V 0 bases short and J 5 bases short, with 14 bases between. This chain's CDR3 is CASSLVSTSGNEKLFF. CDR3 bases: TGTGCCAGCAGCTTGGTCTCTACGTCGGGGAATGAAAAACTGTTTTTT.

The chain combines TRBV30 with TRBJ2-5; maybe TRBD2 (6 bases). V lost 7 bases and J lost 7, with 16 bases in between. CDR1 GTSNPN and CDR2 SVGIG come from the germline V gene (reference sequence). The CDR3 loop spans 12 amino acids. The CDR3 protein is CASKGLGGTQYF. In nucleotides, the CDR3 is TGTGCCTCTAAGGGTCTCGGGGGGACCCAGTACTTC.

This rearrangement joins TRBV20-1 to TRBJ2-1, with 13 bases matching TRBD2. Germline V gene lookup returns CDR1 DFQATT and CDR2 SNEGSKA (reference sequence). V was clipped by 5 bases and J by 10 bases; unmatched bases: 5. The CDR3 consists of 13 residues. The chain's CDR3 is CSAEGTSGVEQFF. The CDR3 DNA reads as TGCAGTGCTGAAGGGACTAGCGGGGTAGAGCAGTTCTTC.

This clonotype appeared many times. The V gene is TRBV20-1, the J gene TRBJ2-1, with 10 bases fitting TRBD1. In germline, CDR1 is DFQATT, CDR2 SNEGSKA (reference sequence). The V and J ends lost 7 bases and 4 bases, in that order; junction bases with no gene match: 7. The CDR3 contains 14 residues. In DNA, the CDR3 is TGCAGTGGGGAAGGGACAGGGGAATACAATGAGCAGTTCTTC. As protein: CSGEGTGEYNEQFF.

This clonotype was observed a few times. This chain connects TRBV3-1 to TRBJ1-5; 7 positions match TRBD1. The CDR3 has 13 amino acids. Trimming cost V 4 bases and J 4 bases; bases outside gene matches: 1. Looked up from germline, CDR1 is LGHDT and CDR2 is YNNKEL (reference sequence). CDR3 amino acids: CASSRGQNQPQHF. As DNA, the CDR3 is TGTGCCAGCAGCCGGGGACAGAATCAGCCCCAGCATTTT. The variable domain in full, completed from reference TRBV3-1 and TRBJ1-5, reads DTAVSQTPKYLVTQMGNDKSIKCEQNLGHDTMYWYKQDSKKFLKIMFSYNNKELIINETVPNRFSPKSPDKAHLNLHINSLELGDSAVYFCASSRGQNQPQHFGDGTRLSIL.

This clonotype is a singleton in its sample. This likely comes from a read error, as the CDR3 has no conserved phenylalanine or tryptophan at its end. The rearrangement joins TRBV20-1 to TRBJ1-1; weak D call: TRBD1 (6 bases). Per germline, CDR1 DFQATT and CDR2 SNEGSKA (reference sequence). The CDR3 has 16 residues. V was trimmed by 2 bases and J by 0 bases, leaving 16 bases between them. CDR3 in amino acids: CSARMGAVLMNTEAFL. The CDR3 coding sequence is TGCAGTGCTAGAATGGGGGCAGTCCTCATGAACACTGAAGCTTTCTTG.

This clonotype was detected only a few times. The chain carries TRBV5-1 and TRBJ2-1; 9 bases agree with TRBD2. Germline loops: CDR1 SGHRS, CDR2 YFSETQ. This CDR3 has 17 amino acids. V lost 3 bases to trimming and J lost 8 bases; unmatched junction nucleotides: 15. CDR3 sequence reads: CASSSTLSGSAEDEQFF. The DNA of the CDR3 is TGCGCCAGCAGCTCTACGCTTAGCGGGAGCGCAGAGGATGAGCAGTTCTTC.

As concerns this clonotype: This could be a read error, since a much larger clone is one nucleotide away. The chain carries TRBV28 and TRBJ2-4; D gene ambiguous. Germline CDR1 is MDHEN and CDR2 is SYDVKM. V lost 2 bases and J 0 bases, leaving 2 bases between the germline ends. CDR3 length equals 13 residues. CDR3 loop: CASSLPAKNIQYF. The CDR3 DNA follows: TGTGCCAGCAGTTTACCAGCCAAAAACATTCAGTACTTC.